Included here is one T cell receptor beta chain sequence, with context. Its specificity is unknown. The sample originates from a study of cytomegalovirus exposure and HLA in healthy donors. Study context: A later analysis reported the same platform for the roughly 110 validation repertoires and the roughly 700 first-cohort repertoires. Broader study findings: For cytomegalovirus status, the classifier reportedly gave diagnoses with high specificity and sensitivity.

This CDR3 is built from 12 residues. Between the trimmed V and J ends, which lost 11 bases and 3 bases, there was a span of 11 bases. Germline assignment: CDR1 SNHLY and CDR2 FYNNEI. Assay: immunoSEQ multiplex PCR; the TCRdb copy retains only in-frame clones and omits some. The sample lists about 140,000 clones, around four fifths occurring once. This clonotype was obtained from a woman younger than 45 in good health and CMV-seronegative. The sequencing input was PBMCs. The chain combines TRBV2 with TRBJ1-3; the D is unclear. This CDR3 is CASHQIGNTIYF. The CDR3 nucleotides read TGTGCCTCCCACCAGATTGGAAACACCATATATTTT.